This T cell receptor beta chain was recorded in a study of shared clonotypes between healthy human individuals. The germline V and J ends were trimmed by 0 bases and 7 bases, with 6 bases remaining between them. Germline V gene lookup returns CDR1 KGHSH and CDR2 LQKENI. The CDR3 loop spans 13 amino acids. The protocol was immunoSEQ multiplex PCR, while the TCRdb copy is restricted to in-frame clones and leaves out a portion. Of some 1 million clones detected, about 75% appear once; the ten largest clones hold nearly 1.5%. The clonotype comes from a man in his late teens or twenties in good health. The sample was memory CD4+ T cells sorted from blood. The subset is: CD45RA-negative fraction. This rearrangement joins TRBV18 to TRBJ2-2; no firm D call. CDR3 protein: CASSPPNGGELFF. CDR3 DNA: TGTGCCAGCTCACCACCTAACGGCGGGGAGCTGTTTTTT.